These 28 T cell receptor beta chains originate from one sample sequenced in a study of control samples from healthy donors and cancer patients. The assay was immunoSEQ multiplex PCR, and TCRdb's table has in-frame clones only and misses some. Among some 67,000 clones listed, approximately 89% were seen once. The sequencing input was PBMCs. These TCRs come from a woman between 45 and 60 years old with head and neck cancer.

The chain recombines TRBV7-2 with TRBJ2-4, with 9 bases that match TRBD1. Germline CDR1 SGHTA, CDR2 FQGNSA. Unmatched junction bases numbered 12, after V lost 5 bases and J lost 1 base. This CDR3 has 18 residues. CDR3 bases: TGTGCCAGCAGCCCCCAATCCGGGACAGGGCTTGCCAAAAACATTCAGTACTTC. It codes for CASSPQSGTGLAKNIQYF.

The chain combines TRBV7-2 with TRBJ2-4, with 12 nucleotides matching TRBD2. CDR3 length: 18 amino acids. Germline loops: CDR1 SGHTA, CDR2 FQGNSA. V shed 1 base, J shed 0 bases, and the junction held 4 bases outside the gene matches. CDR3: CASSLGPSGGVAKNIQYF. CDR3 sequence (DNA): TGTGCCAGCAGCTTAGGGCCTAGCGGGGGGGTAGCCAAAAACATTCAGTACTTC.

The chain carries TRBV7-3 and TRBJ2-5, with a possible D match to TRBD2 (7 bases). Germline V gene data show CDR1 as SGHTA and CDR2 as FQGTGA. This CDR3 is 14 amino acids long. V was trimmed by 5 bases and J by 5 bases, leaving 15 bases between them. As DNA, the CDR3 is TGTGCCAGCAGCCCGAGGGGGGGGGCGGAGACCCAGTACTTC. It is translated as CASSPRGGAETQYF.

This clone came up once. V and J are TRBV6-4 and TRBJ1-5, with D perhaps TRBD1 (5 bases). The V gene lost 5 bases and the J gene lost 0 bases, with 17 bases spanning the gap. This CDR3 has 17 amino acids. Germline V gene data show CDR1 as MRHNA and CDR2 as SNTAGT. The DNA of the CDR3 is TGTGCCAGCAGTCGTGAAGGGACCACCTATAGCAATCAGCCCCAGCATTTT. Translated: CASSREGTTYSNQPQHF.

CDR3 amino acids: CASSVRGANSGNTIYF. CDR3 DNA: TGTGCCAGCAGTGTCCGGGGTGCTAACTCTGGAAACACCATATATTTT. The rearrangement links TRBV2 to TRBJ1-3; D remains unclear. The CDR3 consists of 16 residues. The V gene's germline CDR1 is SNHLY and CDR2 FYNNEI. Trimming removed 4 bases from V and 0 bases from J, with 13 bases in between.

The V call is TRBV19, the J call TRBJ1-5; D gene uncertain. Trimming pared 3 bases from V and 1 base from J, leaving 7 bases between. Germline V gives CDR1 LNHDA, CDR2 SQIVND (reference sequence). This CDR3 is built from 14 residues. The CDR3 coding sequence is TGTGCCAGTAGTATGGTGGGAAGCAATCAGCCCCAGCATTTT. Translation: CASSMVGSNQPQHF.

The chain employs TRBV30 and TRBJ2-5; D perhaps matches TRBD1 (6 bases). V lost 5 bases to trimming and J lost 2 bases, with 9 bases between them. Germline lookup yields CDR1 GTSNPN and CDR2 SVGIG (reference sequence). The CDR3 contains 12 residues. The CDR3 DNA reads TGTGCCTGGGAGACAGGACAAGAGACCCAGTACTTC. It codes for CAWETGQETQYF.

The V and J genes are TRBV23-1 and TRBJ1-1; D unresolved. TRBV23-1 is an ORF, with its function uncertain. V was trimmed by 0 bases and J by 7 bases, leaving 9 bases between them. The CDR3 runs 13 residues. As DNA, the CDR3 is TGCGCCAGCAGTCAATCTAGGTACTATGAAGCTTTCTTT. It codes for CASSQSRYYEAFF.

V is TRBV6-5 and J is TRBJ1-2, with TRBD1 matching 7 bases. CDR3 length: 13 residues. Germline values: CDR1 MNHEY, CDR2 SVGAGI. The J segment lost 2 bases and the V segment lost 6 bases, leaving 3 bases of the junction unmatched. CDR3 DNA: TGTGCCAGCAGCTCACAGGGGAACTATGGCTACACCTTC. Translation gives CASSSQGNYGYTF.

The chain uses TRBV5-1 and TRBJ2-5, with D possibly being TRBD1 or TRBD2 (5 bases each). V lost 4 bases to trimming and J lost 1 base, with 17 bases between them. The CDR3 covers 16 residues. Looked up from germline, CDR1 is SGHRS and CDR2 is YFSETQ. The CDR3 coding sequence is TGCGCCAGCAGCCCCCTTGGGGGTTGGGTCCAAGAGACCCAGTACTTC. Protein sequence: CASSPLGGWVQETQYF.

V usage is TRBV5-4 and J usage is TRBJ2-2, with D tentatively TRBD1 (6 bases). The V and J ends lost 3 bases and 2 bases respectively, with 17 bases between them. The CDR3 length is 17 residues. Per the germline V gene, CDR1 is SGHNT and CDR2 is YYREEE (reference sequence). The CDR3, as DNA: TGTGCCAGCAGCTCCTTACATGGGACACTAAACACCGGGGAGCTGTTTTTT. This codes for CASSSLHGTLNTGELFF.

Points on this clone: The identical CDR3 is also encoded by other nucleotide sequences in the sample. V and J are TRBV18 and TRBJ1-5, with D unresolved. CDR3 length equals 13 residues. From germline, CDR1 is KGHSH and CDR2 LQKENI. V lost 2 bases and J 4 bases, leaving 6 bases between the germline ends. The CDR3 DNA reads TGTGCCAGCTCACCAGCGGGGAATCAGCCCCAGCATTTT. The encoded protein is CASSPAGNQPQHF.

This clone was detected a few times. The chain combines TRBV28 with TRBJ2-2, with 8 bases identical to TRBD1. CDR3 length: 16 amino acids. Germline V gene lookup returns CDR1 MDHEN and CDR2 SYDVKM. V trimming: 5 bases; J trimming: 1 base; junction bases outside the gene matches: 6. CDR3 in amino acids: CASSHHGTGNTGELFF. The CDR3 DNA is TGTGCCAGCAGTCACCACGGGACAGGGAACACCGGGGAGCTGTTTTTT.

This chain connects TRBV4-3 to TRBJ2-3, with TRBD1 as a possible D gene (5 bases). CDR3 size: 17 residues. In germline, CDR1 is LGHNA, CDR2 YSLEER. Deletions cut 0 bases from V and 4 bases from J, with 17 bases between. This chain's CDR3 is CASSQEMEGAVADTQYF. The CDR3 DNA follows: TGCGCCAGCAGCCAAGAAATGGAAGGGGCGGTTGCAGATACGCAGTATTTT.

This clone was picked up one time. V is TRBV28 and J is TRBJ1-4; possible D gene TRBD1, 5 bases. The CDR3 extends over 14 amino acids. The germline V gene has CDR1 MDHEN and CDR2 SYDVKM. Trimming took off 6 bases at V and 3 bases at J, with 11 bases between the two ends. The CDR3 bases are TGTGCCAGCAGGTCAGGGCCGGCTAATGAAAAACTGTTTTTT. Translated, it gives CASRSGPANEKLFF. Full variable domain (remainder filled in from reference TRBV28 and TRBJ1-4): DVKVTQSSRYLVKRTGEKVFLECVQDMDHENMFWYRQDPGLGLRLIYFSYDVKMKEKGDIPEGYSVSREKKERFSLILESASTNQTSMYLCASRSGPANEKLFFGSGTQLSVL.

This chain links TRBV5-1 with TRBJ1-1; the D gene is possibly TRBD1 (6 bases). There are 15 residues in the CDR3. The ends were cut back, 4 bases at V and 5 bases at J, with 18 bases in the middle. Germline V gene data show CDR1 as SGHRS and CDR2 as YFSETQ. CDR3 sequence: CASSRTTGMRTEAFF. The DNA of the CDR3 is TGCGCCAGCAGCCGAACCACAGGGATGCGGACTGAAGCTTTCTTT.

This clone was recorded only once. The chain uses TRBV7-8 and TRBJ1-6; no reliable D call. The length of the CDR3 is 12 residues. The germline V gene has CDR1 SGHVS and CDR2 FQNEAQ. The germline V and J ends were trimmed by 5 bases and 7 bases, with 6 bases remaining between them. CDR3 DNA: TGTGCCAGCAGCCGGGCGAATTCACCCCTCCACTTT. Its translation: CASSRANSPLHF.

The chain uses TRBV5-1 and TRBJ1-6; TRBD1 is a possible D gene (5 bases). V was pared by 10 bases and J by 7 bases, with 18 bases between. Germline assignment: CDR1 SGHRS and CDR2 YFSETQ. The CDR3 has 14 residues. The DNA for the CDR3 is TGCGCCTCCACCTACGGGGGTTCGAATTCACCCCTCCACTTT. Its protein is CASTYGGSNSPLHF.

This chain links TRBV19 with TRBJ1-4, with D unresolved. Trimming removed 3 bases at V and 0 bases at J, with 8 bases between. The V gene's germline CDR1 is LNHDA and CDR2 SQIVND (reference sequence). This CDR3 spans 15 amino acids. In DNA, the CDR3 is TGTGCCAGTAGTATCCAGGCTGCAACTAATGAAAAACTGTTTTTT. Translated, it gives CASSIQAATNEKLFF.

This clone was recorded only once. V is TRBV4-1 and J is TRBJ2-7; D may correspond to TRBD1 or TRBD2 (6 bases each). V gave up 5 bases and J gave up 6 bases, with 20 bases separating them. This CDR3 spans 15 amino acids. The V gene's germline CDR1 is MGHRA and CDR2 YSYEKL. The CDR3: CASSSTNGRGLEQYF. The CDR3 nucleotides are TGCGCCAGCAGCTCAACGAATGGACGGGGGCTCGAGCAGTACTTC.

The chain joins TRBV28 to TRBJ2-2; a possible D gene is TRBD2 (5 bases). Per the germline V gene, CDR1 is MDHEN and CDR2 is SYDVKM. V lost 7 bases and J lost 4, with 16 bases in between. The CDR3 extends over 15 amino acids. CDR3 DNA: TGTGCCAGCAACCTCCGGGGAGTCGGCACCGGGGAGCTGTTTTTT. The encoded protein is CASNLRGVGTGELFF.

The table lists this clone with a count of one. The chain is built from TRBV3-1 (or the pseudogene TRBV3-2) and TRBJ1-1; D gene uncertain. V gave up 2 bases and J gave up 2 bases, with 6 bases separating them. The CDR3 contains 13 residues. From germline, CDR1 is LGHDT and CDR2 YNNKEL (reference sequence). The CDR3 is CASSQKSNTEAFF. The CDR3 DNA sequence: TGTGCCAGCAGCCAAAAGAGTAACACTGAAGCTTTCTTT.

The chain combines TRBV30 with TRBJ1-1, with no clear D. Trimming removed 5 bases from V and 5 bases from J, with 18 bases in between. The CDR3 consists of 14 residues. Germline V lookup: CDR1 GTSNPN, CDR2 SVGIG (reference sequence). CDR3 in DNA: TGTGCCTGGTTCAGTACCGGGAGAGGGACTGAAGCTTTCTTT. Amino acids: CAWFSTGRGTEAFF. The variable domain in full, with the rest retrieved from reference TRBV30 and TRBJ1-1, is SQTIHQWPATLVQPVGSPLSLECTVEGTSNPNLYWYRQAAGRGLQLLFYSVGIGQISSEVPQNLSASRPQDRQFILSSKKLLLSDSGFYLCAWFSTGRGTEAFFGQGTRLTVV.

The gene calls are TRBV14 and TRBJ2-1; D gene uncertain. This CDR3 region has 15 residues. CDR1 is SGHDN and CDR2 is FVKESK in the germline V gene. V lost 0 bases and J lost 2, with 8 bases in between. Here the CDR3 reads CASSQEGHTYNEQFF. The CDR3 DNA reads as TGTGCCAGCAGCCAAGAGGGCCATACCTACAATGAGCAGTTCTTC.

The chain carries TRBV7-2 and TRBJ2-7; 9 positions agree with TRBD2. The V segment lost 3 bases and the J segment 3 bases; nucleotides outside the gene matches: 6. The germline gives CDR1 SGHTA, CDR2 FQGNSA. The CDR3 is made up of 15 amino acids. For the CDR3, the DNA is TGTGCCAGCAGCTTTCCGGCGGGGGGGGGCTACGAGCAGTACTTC. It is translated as CASSFPAGGGYEQYF. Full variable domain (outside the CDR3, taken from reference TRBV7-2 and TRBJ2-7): GAGVSQSPSNKVTEKGKDVELRCDPISGHTALYWYRQSLGQGLEFLIYFQGNSAPDKSGLPSDRFSAERTGGSVSTLTIQRTQQEDSAVYLCASSFPAGGGYEQYFGPGTRLTVT.

In DNA, the CDR3 is TGCGCCAGCAGCTTGGCCGGGACAGTTAATGAAAAACTGTTTTTT. Translating gives CASSLAGTVNEKLFF. The chain joins TRBV5-1 to TRBJ1-4; TRBD1 aligns across 7 bases. Germline loops: CDR1 SGHRS, CDR2 YFSETQ. With V trimmed by 0 bases and J by 4 bases, 3 bases remained unmatched. This CDR3 contains 15 residues. The complete variable domain, with remaining parts taken from reference TRBV5-1 and TRBJ1-4, reads KAGVTQTPRYLIKTRGQQVTLSCSPISGHRSVSWYQQTPGQGLQFLFEYFSETQRNKGNFPGRFSGRQFSNSRSEMNVSTLELGDSALYLCASSLAGTVNEKLFFGSGTQLSVL.

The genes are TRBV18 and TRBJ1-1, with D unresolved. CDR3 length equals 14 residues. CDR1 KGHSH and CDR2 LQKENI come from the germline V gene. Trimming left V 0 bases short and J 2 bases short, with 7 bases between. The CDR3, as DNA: TGTGCCAGCTCACCACCGACTGTTAACACTGAAGCTTTCTTT. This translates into CASSPPTVNTEAFF.

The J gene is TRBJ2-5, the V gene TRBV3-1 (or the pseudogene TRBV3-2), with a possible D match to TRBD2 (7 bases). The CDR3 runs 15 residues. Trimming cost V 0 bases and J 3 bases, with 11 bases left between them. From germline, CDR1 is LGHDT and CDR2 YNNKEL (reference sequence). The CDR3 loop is CASSQDRGTKETQYF. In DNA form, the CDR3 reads TGTGCCAGCAGCCAAGATAGGGGGACTAAAGAGACCCAGTACTTC.